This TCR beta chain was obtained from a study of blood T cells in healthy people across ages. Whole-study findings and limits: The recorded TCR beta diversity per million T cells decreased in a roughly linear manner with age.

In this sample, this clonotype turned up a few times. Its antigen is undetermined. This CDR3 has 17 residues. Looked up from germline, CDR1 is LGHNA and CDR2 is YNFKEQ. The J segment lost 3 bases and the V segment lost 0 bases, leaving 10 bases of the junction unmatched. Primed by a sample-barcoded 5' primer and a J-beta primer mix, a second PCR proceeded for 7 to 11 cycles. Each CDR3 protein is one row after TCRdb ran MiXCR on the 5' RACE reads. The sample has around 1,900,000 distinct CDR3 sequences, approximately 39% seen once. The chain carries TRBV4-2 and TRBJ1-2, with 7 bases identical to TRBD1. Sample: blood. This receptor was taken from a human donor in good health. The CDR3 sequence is CASSQDPGQVSHYGYTF. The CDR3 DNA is TGTGCCAGCAGCCAAGATCCCGGACAGGTCTCCCACTATGGCTACACCTTC.